The clone carrying this T cell receptor beta chain was seen a few times. Here immunoSEQ multiplex PCR was the method, and the copy in TCRdb shows in-frame clones only, minus some. The sample lists roughly 260,000 clones, around nine tenths occurring once. This sample is part of a study of blood T cell repertoires in COVID-19. Overall study context: Sites across the United States, Italy and Spain contributed samples from acute and convalescent COVID-19. In each case, the material was cDNA or gDNA derived from T cells, B-cell-depleted T cells, or PBMCs.

Enrolled through a virtual design, the participants were between roughly 18 and 100 years of age and came from under 25 US areas. Recovered status in Cohort 3 required two negative PCRs, clearance, or symptom resolution. V was clipped by 5 bases and J by 2 bases, with 9 bases between them. Germline lookup yields CDR1 ENHRY and CDR2 SYGVKD. The CDR3 covers 13 residues. The sequencing sample was made of PBMCs or T cells enriched from blood (not recorded which). The TCR was taken from a woman aged 18-30 years who had recovered from COVID-19. V and J are TRBV10-3 and TRBJ1-2; perhaps TRBD1 as D (5 bases). The CDR3 sequence is CAISSDSNYGYTF. The DNA for the CDR3 is TGTGCCATCAGTAGCGACAGCAACTATGGCTACACCTTC.